A single sample is the source of the 11 T cell receptor beta chains below, sequenced in a study of cytomegalovirus exposure and HLA in healthy donors. The PCR was carried out with 60 Vbeta primers and 13 Jbeta primers. The repertoire was sequenced with immunoSEQ multiplex PCR; TCRdb's copy has only in-frame clones and lacks some. The sample holds some 140,000 clones, around three fifths seen once. The sequencing input was PBMCs. These receptor sequences come from a middle-aged woman in good health and CMV-seronegative.

V and J are TRBV25-1 and TRBJ1-5, with TRBD1 matching over 9 bases. The CDR3 has 13 amino acids. V shed 9 bases and J 7 bases; nucleotides not matched to a gene: 7. Germline CDR1 reads MGHDK; CDR2 reads SYGVNS. The CDR3 reads CASQGQGVQPQHF. The CDR3 coding sequence is TGTGCCAGTCAGGGACAGGGAGTACAGCCCCAGCATTTT.

The rearrangement joins TRBV9 to TRBJ1-4; 8 positions match TRBD1. V lost 2 bases to trimming and J lost 6 bases; unmatched junction nucleotides: 6. The CDR3 totals 15 residues. Germline V gene lookup returns CDR1 SGDLS and CDR2 YYNGEE. CDR3 DNA: TGTGCCAGCAGCGTCGCAGGGGGCCTTGATGAAAAACTGTTTTTT. This translates into CASSVAGGLDEKLFF.

This chain connects TRBV5-1 to TRBJ1-2, with D tentatively TRBD1 (5 bases). Trimming took off 2 bases at V and 0 bases at J, with 17 bases between the two ends. The CDR3 has 17 residues. Germline CDR1 is SGHRS and CDR2 is YFSETQ. The CDR3 spells CASSFGDFLSANYGYTF. In DNA, the CDR3 is TGCGCCAGCAGCTTCGGGGACTTCCTGTCAGCTAACTATGGCTACACCTTC. Full variable domain (remainder filled in from reference TRBV5-1 and TRBJ1-2): KAGVTQTPRYLIKTRGQQVTLSCSPISGHRSVSWYQQTPGQGLQFLFEYFSETQRNKGNFPGRFSGRQFSNSRSEMNVSTLELGDSALYLCASSFGDFLSANYGYTFGSGTRLTVV.

The J gene is TRBJ2-6, the V gene TRBV27, with TRBD2 identical over 12 bases. The CDR3 loop spans 18 amino acids. CDR1 and CDR2 from the germline V gene are MNHEY and SMNVEV (reference sequence). V lost 8 bases and J lost 0; bases outside the gene matches: 8. This chain's CDR3 is CASLTSGGPNSGANVLTF. The CDR3 DNA reads as TGTGCCAGCTTGACTAGCGGGGGCCCCAACTCTGGGGCCAACGTCCTGACTTTC.

The V and J genes are TRBV7-9 and TRBJ2-4; 15 nucleotides align to TRBD2. Germline V gene data show CDR1 as SEHNR and CDR2 as FQNEAQ (reference sequence). V trimming: 1 base; J trimming: 4 bases; junction bases outside the gene matches: 5. CDR3 length equals 18 residues. CDR3 protein: CASSLVGGLAGGKNIQYF. The CDR3 bases are TGTGCCAGCAGCTTAGTAGGAGGACTAGCGGGGGGGAAAAACATTCAGTACTTC.

The chain employs TRBV5-3 and TRBJ2-7, with D perhaps TRBD2 (5 bases). TRBV5-3 is treated as an ORF (open reading frame) with a function not yet certain. V was shortened by 2 bases and J by 6 bases, with 12 bases between the two germline ends. This CDR3 spans 13 amino acids. As DNA, the CDR3 is TGTGCCAGAAGCTTTGGGCGAGGGCGCGAGCAGTACTTC. It specifies CARSFGRGREQYF.

V and J are TRBV19 and TRBJ2-2, with D perhaps TRBD2 (6 bases). The CDR3 is 15 amino acids. Germline V lookup: CDR1 LNHDA, CDR2 SQIVND (reference sequence). With 3 bases removed from V and 2 bases from J, the gap between germline ends came to 10 bases. CDR3 coding DNA: TGTGCCAGTAGTATCCTGGACTATAACACCGGGGAGCTGTTTTTT. Protein sequence: CASSILDYNTGELFF. Full variable domain (remainder filled in from reference TRBV19 and TRBJ2-2): DGGITQSPKYLFRKEGQNVTLSCEQNLNHDAMYWYRQDPGQGLRLIYYSQIVNDFQKGDIAEGYSVSREKKESFPLTVTSAQKNPTAFYLCASSILDYNTGELFFGEGSRLTVL.

The V gene is TRBV28, the J gene TRBJ2-7, with D perhaps TRBD1 (5 bases). The CDR3 contains 13 residues. V was trimmed by 8 bases and J by 2 bases, leaving 13 bases between them. Germline loops: CDR1 MDHEN, CDR2 SYDVKM. The CDR3 here is CASSEAGPYEQYF. CDR3 bases: TGTGCCAGCTCCGAGGCAGGGCCCTACGAGCAGTACTTC.

The genes are TRBV29-1 and TRBJ1-1; D is perhaps TRBD1 (5 bases). Trimming cost V 4 bases and J 5 bases, with 14 bases left between them. The CDR3 sequence is 13 residues long. CDR1 is SQVTM, CDR2 ANQGSEA, per germline. In DNA, the CDR3 is TGCAGCGTTGCTGGGGGGGAATGGACTGAAGCTTTCTTT. Its protein product is CSVAGGEWTEAFF.

The chain couples TRBV28 to TRBJ2-7, with TRBD1 matching 10 bases. Germline CDR1 and CDR2: MDHEN and SYDVKM. The V segment lost 5 bases and the J segment 2 bases; nucleotides outside the gene matches: 9. There are 16 residues in the CDR3. The CDR3 nucleotides read TGTGCCAGCAGTCACCGACAGGGGGCGGCTCCCTACGAGCAGTACTTC. The encoded protein is CASSHRQGAAPYEQYF.

The chain uses TRBV27 and TRBJ1-1, with 7 bases that match TRBD1. Per the germline V gene, CDR1 is MNHEY and CDR2 is SMNVEV (reference sequence). The CDR3 spans 17 residues. Germline trimming cut 6 bases from V and 3 bases from J; bases unmatched to any gene: 16. The CDR3: CASRDRVKGLWDTEAFF. The CDR3 nucleotides are TGTGCCAGCAGAGACAGGGTAAAGGGATTATGGGACACTGAAGCTTTCTTT.